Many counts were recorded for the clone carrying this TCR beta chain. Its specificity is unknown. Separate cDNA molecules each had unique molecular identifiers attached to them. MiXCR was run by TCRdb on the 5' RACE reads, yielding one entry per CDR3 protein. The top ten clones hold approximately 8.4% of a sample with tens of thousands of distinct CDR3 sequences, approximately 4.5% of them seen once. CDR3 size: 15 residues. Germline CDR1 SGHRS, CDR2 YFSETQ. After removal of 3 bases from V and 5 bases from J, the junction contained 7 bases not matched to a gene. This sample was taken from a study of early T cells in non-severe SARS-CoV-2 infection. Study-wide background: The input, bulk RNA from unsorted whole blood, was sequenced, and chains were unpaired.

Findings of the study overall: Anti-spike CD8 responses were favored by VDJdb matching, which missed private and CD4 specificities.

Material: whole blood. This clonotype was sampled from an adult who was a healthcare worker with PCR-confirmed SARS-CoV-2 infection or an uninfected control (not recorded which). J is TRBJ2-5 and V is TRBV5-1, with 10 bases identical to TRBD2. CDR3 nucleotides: TGCGCCAGCAGCTCGGAGCGGGGGGGCTTGGAGACCCAGTACTTC. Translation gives CASSSERGGLETQYF.